This T cell receptor (beta chain) was found in a study of regulatory T cells. A note on this clone: Its antigen is unknown.

Germline V CDR1 and CDR2: MNHNS, SASEGT. V lost 1 base, J lost 8 bases, and 8 bases lay in between. CDR3 length: 12 amino acids. Primers: 52 TRBV forward and 13 TRBJ reverse. Only in-frame clones appear in the TCRdb table, and some are missing; sequencing was by immunoSEQ multiplex PCR. The data contain 20,000 to 25,000 clones, more than 85% of them singletons. A couple of CD3G-deficient patients had more severe autoimmunity; all had some. Patients aged 2 to 39 years had fewer naive T cells. Findings of the study overall: Patient CD8+ T cells trended nonsignificantly toward lower Shannon entropy than control CD8+ cells.

V gene TRBV6-1 combines with J gene TRBJ1-2; D is possibly TRBD1 (6 bases). Input material: CD8+ T cells sorted from blood. This sequence was found in a child aged 2 to 10 with CD3G deficiency. The CDR3 nucleotides read TGTGCCAGCAGTGAAGGCAGGGGAGGCTACACCTTC. The encoded protein is CASSEGRGGYTF.